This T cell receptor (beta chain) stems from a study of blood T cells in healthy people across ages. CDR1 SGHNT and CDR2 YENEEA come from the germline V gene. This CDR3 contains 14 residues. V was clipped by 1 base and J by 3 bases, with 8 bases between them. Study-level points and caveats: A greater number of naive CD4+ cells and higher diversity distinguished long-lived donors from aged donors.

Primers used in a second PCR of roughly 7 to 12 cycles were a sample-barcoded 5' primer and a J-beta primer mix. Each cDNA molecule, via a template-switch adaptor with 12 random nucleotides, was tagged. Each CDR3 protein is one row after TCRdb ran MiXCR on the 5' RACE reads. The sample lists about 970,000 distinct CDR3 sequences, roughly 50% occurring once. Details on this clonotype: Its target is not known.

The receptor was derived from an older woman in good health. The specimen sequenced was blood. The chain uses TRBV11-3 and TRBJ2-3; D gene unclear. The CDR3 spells CASSLVSDTDTQYF. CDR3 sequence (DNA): TGTGCCAGCAGCTTAGTTTCGGATACAGATACGCAGTATTTT.